Listed below are T cell receptor beta chains from one sample, sequenced in a study of human T cells and chemical hapten exposure. TCRdb independently ran MiXCR on the RACE reads; one entry per CDR3 protein. The sample holds around 99,000 distinct CDR3 sequences, around 11% seen once. This specimen was whole blood, taken in connection with sensitization to the hapten diphenylcyclopropenone (DPC). The receptors originated from a woman aged 35 to 49 with alopecia areata. Some clones in this sample may be carry-over from other donors' samples. CDR3s include the opening cysteine and the closing phenylalanine or tryptophan. Each record gives: CDR3 length, clone size, J gene, V gene, D gene, CDR3 protein, CDR3 DNA. A D gene is named only where the DNA matches it firmly. Clone size is not always given. Where it is, it says once, few, many or a class for expanded clones.

>15|NA|TRBJ2-6|TRBV5-1|NA
CASAISESGANVLTF
TGCGCCAGCGCTATTTCGGAGTCTGGGGCCAACGTCCTGACTTTC
>13|few|TRBJ2-2|TRBV24-1|NA
CATSDSYTGELFF
TGTGCCACCAGTGACTCCTACACCGGGGAGCTGTTTTTT
>18|few|TRBJ2-7|TRBV10-3|TRBD2
CAISEPPGTSGSSYEQYF
TGTGCCATCAGTGAGCCGCCCGGGACTAGCGGATCCTCCTACGAGCAGTACTTC
>16|NA|TRBJ2-2|TRBV7-3|TRBD1
CASSLVGGDRTGELFF
TGTGCCAGCAGCTTAGTAGGGGGCGACCGTACCGGGGAGCTGTTTTTT
>16|few|TRBJ1-5|TRBV4-1|NA
CASSQEGVQHNQPQHF
TGCGCCAGCAGCCAAGAAGGGGTCCAGCACAATCAGCCCCAGCATTTT
>15|NA|TRBJ2-3|TRBV4-2|TRBD2
CASSQDGGRADTQYF
TGTGCCAGCAGCCAAGATGGCGGGAGAGCAGATACGCAGTATTTT
>12|NA|TRBJ1-2|TRBV6-5|NA
CASIPDSYGYTF
TGTGCCAGCATTCCCGACAGCTATGGCTACACCTTC
>16|NA|TRBJ2-7|TRBV7-6|TRBD2
CASSLYPSGNSYEQYF
TGTGCCAGCAGCTTATATCCTAGCGGTAACTCCTACGAGCAGTACTTC
>13|few|TRBJ2-7|TRBV9|NA
CASSDGRGYEQYF
TGTGCCAGCAGCGACGGCCGAGGATACGAGCAGTACTTC
>13|NA|TRBJ2-1|TRBV18|NA
CASSPGGDNEQFF
TGTGCCAGCTCACCTGGCGGGGACAATGAGCAGTTCTTC
>14|few|TRBJ2-7|TRBV5-8|TRBD2
CASSLTGGPYEQYF
TGTGCCAGCAGCTTGACGGGAGGACCCTACGAGCAGTACTTC
>17|few|TRBJ2-2|TRBV18|NA
CASSRSGDNTNTGELFF
TGTGCCAGCTCAAGATCGGGGGACAACACGAACACCGGGGAGCTGTTTTTT
>14|few|TRBJ2-2|TRBV2|TRBD1
CASSGTGYTGELFF
TGTGCCAGCAGTGGGACAGGGTACACCGGGGAGCTGTTTTTT
>13|NA|TRBJ2-3|TRBV7-2|NA
CASSLLRQDTQYF
TGTGCCAGCAGCTTACTTCGCCAGGATACGCAGTATTTT
>13|NA|TRBJ1-5|TRBV28|NA
CASSSENNQPQHF
TGTGCCAGCAGTTCAGAAAACAATCAGCCCCAGCATTTT
>12|NA|TRBJ1-6|TRBV20-1|NA
CSARDQNSPLHF
TGCAGTGCTAGAGATCAGAATTCACCCCTCCACTTT
>14|few|TRBJ1-2|TRBV20-1|NA
CSAREGEGGYGYTF
TGCAGTGCTAGGGAGGGAGAGGGAGGCTATGGCTACACCTTC
>14|medium-sized|TRBJ2-3|TRBV29-1|TRBD1
CSVRDRGRRDTQYF
TGCAGCGTCCGGGACAGGGGGAGAAGGGATACGCAGTATTTT
>11|NA|TRBJ2-7|TRBV29-1|NA
CSVEIGYEQYF
TGCAGCGTTGAAATTGGATACGAGCAGTACTTC
>13|NA|TRBJ2-7|TRBV13|NA
CASSTAPSGEQYF
TGTGCCAGCAGTACCGCTCCCTCAGGCGAGCAGTACTTC
>13|few|TRBJ2-1|TRBV7-2|NA
CASGLTSYNEQFF
TGTGCCAGCGGCCTAACCTCCTACAATGAGCAGTTCTTC
>13|few|TRBJ2-5|TRBV28|NA
CASRTVGAKTQYF
TGTGCCAGCAGAACCGTAGGGGCGAAGACCCAGTACTTC
>14|NA|TRBJ2-5|TRBV9|TRBD1
CASSATGTEETQYF
TGTGCCAGCAGCGCGACCGGGACAGAAGAGACCCAGTACTTC
>9|NA|TRBJ2-7|TRBV28|NA
CARFFPQYF
TGTGCCAGGTTTTTTCCGCAGTACTTC
>17|NA|TRBJ2-3|TRBV4-1|TRBD2
CASSQVPASGGPDTQYF
TGCGCCAGCAGCCAAGTCCCTGCTAGCGGGGGTCCAGATACGCAGTATTTT
>15|NA|TRBJ2-7|TRBV4-2|NA
CASSQDTQSSYEQYF
TGTGCCAGCAGCCAAGATACACAGAGCTCCTACGAGCAGTACTTC
>13|NA|TRBJ2-7|TRBV3-1|TRBD1
CASSQQGAGEQYF
TGTGCCAGCAGCCAACAGGGGGCAGGGGAGCAGTACTTC
>16|NA|TRBJ2-4|TRBV3-1|TRBD2
CASSQDRRLAANIQYF
TGTGCCAGCAGCCAAGATCGTAGGCTAGCGGCTAACATTCAGTACTTC
>17|few|TRBJ1-3|TRBV5-1|TRBD1
CASSLLQGQGPGNTIYF
TGCGCCAGCAGCTTGCTCCAGGGACAGGGACCTGGAAACACCATATATTTT
>13|few|TRBJ2-5|TRBV7-2|NA
CASSQGHQETQYF
TGTGCCAGCAGCCAGGGACACCAAGAGACCCAGTACTTC
>13|few|TRBJ2-5|TRBV5-4|NA
CASRTGSKETQYF
TGTGCCAGCAGGACGGGATCTAAAGAGACCCAGTACTTC
>17|NA|TRBJ2-1|TRBV28|TRBD2
CASSSRAGSGRWNEQFF
TGTGCCAGCAGTTCCCGGGCGGGTAGCGGGAGGTGGAATGAGCAGTTCTTC
>14|many|TRBJ2-2|TRBV6-4|NA
CASSAQGNTGELFF
TGTGCCAGCAGTGCCCAGGGTAACACCGGGGAGCTGTTTTTT